Detailed here is one T cell receptor (beta chain). Its antigen is undetermined. Germline and junction disagree at one end, which may indicate a read error. This specimen comes from a study of cytomegalovirus exposure and HLA in healthy donors. Study conclusions and caveats: Later, an analysis found that common viral pathogens appeared to be linked with several of the most significant clusters. Exclusion as indistinguishable affected some V segments, including TRBV6-2 and TRBV6-3. In a later analysis, the majority of CMV-associated beta chains seemingly showed HLA restriction. Later analysis associated a missense DCLRE1C variant with TCR beta V- and J-gene trimming.

This CDR3 contains 13 residues. Germline V CDR1 and CDR2: SEHNR, FQNEAQ (reference sequence). The PCR was carried out with 60 Vbeta primers and 13 Jbeta primers. The repertoire was sequenced with immunoSEQ multiplex PCR; TCRdb's copy has only in-frame clones and lacks some. The sample carries about 150,000 clones, roughly 84% recorded once. The source is a woman between 18 and 30 years old in good health and CMV-seronegative. Sequencing used PBMCs. The rearrangement uses TRBV7-9 and TRBJ1-6, with TRBD1 as a possible D gene (5 bases). The CDR3 here is CSSNRQGGSPLHF. The CDR3 DNA sequence: TGTTCCAGCAATCGGCAGGGAGGTTCACCCCTCCACTTT.